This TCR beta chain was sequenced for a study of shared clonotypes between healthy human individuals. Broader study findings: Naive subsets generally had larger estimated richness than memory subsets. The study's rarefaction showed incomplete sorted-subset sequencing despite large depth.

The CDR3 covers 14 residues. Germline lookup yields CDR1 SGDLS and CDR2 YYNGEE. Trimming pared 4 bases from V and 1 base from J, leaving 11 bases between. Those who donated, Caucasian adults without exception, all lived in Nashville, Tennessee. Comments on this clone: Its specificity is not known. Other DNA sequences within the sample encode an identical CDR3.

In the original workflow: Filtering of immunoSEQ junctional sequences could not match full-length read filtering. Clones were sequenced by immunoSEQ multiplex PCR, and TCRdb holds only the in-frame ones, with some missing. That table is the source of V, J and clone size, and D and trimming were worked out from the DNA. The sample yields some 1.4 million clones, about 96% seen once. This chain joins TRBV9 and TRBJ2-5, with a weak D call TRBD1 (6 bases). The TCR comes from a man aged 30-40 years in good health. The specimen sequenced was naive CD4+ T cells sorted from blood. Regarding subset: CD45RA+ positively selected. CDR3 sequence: CASSPGQLQETQYF. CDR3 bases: TGTGCCAGCAGCCCCGGACAGCTCCAAGAGACCCAGTACTTC.